This TCR beta chain emerged from a study of blood T cell repertoires in COVID-19. About the study: T cells, B-cell-depleted T cells, or PBMCs supplied cDNA or gDNA.

Data came from immunoSEQ multiplex PCR; TCRdb stores just in-frame clones and leaves some out. Of 90,000 to 120,000 clones listed, approximately 86% were seen once; the top ten hold under 3.5%. In assigning cohorts, the study relied on participant-reported clinical history. The specimen sequenced was PBMCs or T cells enriched from blood (not recorded which). This receptor was obtained from a woman aged 45 to 65 who had recovered from COVID-19.

The CDR3 nucleotides are TGTGCCACCGACTATAGCAATCAGCCCCAGCATTTT. Translating it yields CATDYSNQPQHF. This chain uses TRBV6-5 with TRBJ1-5; D gene unclear. Deletions cut 10 bases from V and 0 bases from J, with 7 bases between. The CDR3 spans 12 residues. Germline lookup yields CDR1 MNHEY and CDR2 SVGAGI.